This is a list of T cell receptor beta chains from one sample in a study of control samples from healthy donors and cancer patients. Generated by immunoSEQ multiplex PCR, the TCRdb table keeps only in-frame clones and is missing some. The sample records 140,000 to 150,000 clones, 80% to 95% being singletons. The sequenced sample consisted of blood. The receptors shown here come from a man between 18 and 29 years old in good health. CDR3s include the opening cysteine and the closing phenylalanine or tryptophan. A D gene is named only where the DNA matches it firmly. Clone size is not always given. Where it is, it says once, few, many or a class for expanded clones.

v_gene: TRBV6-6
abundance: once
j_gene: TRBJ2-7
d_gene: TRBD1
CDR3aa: CASSYPGTGVDEQYF
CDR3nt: TGTGCCAGCAGTTACCCTGGGACAGGGGTCGACGAGCAGTACTTC

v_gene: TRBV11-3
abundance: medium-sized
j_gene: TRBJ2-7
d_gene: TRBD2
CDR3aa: CASSLGSGRSYEQYF
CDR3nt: TGTGCCAGCAGCTTAGGAAGCGGGAGGTCCTACGAGCAGTACTTC

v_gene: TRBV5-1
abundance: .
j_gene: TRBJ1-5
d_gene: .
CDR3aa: CASSHPDRILSNQPQHF
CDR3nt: TGCGCCAGCAGCCACCCGGACAGAATTTTAAGCAATCAGCCCCAGCATTTT

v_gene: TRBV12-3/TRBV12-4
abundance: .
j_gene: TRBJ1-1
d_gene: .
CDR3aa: CASGGKPSAFF
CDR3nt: TGTGCCAGCGGGGGAAAGCCGTCAGCTTTCTTT

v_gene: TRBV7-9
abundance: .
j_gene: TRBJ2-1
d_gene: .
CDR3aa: CATYRQGGEFF
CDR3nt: TGTGCCACCTACCGGCAGGGGGGGGAGTTCTTC

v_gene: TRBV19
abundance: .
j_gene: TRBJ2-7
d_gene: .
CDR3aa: CASSLQGRTYEQYF
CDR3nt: TGTGCCAGTAGCCTTCAGGGGAGGACCTACGAGCAGTACTTC

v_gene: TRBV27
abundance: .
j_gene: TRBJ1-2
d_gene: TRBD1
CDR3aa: CASSGDRGYGYTF
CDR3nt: TGTGCCAGCAGCGGGGACAGGGGATATGGCTACACCTTC

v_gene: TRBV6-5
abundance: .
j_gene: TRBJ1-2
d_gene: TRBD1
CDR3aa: CASGGDRDWYGYTF
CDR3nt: TGTGCCAGCGGCGGGGACAGGGATTGGTATGGCTACACCTTC

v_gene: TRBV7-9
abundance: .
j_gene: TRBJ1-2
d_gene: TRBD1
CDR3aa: CASSLVQGVTYGYTF
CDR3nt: TGTGCCAGCAGCTTAGTCCAGGGGGTAACCTATGGCTACACCTTC

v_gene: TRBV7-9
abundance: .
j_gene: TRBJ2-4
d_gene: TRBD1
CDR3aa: CASSLVTGTGAIQYF
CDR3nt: TGTGCCAGCAGCTTAGTCACCGGGACAGGGGCCATTCAGTACTTC

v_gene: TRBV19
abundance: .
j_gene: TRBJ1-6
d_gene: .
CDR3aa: CASSISRPDNSPLHF
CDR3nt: TGTGCCAGTAGTATCAGCAGACCAGATAATTCACCCCTCCACTTT

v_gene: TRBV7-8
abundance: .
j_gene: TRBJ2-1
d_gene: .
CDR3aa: CASSLGGSTIEQFF
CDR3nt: TGTGCCAGCAGCTTAGGTGGGTCTACCATTGAGCAGTTCTTC

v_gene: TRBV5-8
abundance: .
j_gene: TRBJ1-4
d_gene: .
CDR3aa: CASSLGNSATNEKLFF
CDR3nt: TGTGCCAGCAGCCTGGGGAACAGTGCAACTAATGAAAAACTGTTTTTT

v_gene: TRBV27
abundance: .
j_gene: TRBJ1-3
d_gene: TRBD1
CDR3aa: CASRPSGQVLGNTIYF
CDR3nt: TGTGCCAGCAGACCCTCTGGACAGGTCCTTGGAAACACCATATATTTT

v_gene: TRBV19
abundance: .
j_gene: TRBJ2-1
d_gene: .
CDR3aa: CATAGSSYNEQFF
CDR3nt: TGTGCCACTGCAGGGAGCTCCTACAATGAGCAGTTCTTC

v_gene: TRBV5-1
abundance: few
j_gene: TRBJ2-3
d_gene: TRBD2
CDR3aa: CASSLVEQRGGHTQYF
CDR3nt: TGCGCCAGCAGCTTGGTTGAGCAGCGGGGGGGCCATACGCAGTATTTT